A single sample gave rise to the 21 T cell receptor beta chains below, sequenced in a study of naive and memory T cell subsets. The library had UMIs added by 3' ligation of an oligonucleotide to TCR cDNA. Ligated cDNA underwent four rounds of PCR with nested alpha and beta constant region primers and SP2. Via MiXCR, TCRdb re-called the 5' RACE reads, giving one row per CDR3 protein. The repertoire holds 50,000 to 60,000 distinct CDR3 sequences, with 6.5% to 8.5% as singletons. Every receptor here comes from a female donor in good health.

The V call is TRBV29-1, the J call TRBJ1-1; no clear D gene. Per the germline V gene, CDR1 is SQVTM and CDR2 is ANQGSEA. V shed 7 bases and J shed 6 bases, with 12 bases lying between them. This CDR3 contains 11 residues. This CDR3 reads CSAEVLAEAFF. DNA of the CDR3: TGCAGCGCGGAGGTCCTGGCTGAAGCTTTCTTT.

This clonotype has at least ten counts. The chain joins TRBV9 to TRBJ2-3; no clear D gene. Germline V gene lookup returns CDR1 SGDLS and CDR2 YYNGEE. Between the trimmed V and J ends, which lost 2 bases and 6 bases, there was a span of 10 bases. The CDR3 contains 13 residues. The CDR3 bases are TGTGCCAGCAGCGTTATCATCGGTGATACGCAGTATTTT. Translated: CASSVIIGDTQYF.

This clonotype has just a few counts. The genes are TRBV7-9 and TRBJ1-1; 10 bases align to TRBD1. With V trimmed by 4 bases and J by 4 bases, 9 bases remained unmatched. Germline lookup yields CDR1 SEHNR and CDR2 FQNEAQ (reference sequence). This CDR3 is 16 amino acids long. The CDR3 region is CASSSRGGQGPTEAFF. CDR3 in DNA: TGTGCCAGCAGCTCTCGAGGGGGACAGGGGCCCACTGAAGCTTTCTTT.

The rearrangement joins TRBV20-1 to TRBJ2-5; D is ambiguous. The length of the CDR3 is 12 residues. Germline V CDR1 and CDR2: DFQATT, SNEGSKA (reference sequence). Trimming removed 5 bases from V and 5 bases from J, with 12 bases in between. The CDR3: CSAPDDRETQYF. Written as DNA, the CDR3 is TGCAGTGCTCCTGACGATAGGGAGACCCAGTACTTC.

The CDR3 DNA is TGTGCCATCAGTGAACAAGGACTGGGTGAGCAGTATTTT. It translates to CAISEQGLGEQYF. J is TRBJ2-3 and V is TRBV10-3; TRBD2 might be the D (5 bases). CDR1 ENHRY and CDR2 SYGVKD come from the germline V gene. The CDR3 has 13 amino acids. V was pared by 3 bases and J by 11 bases, with 15 bases between.

This clonotype was detected many times. V and J are TRBV12-5 and TRBJ1-2; no clear D. Germline V gene sequence: CDR1 LGHNT, CDR2 FRNRAP. This CDR3 spans 13 amino acids. Trimming removed 5 bases at V and 4 bases at J, with 11 bases between. The CDR3 bases are TGTGCTAGTGGTCCACACGACCGCTATGGCTACACCTTC. Protein sequence: CASGPHDRYGYTF.

This clonotype has at least ten counts. The rearrangement uses TRBV9 and TRBJ2-7; 13 bases match TRBD2. Germline values: CDR1 SGDLS, CDR2 YYNGEE. This CDR3 region has 18 residues. V shed 2 bases, J shed 2 bases, and the junction held 10 bases outside the gene matches. For the CDR3, the DNA is TGTGCCAGCAGCGTGACGGGACTAGCGGGATCCCTCCCCTACGAGCAGTACTTC. Amino acids: CASSVTGLAGSLPYEQYF.

This clonotype was recorded at least ten times. V gene TRBV28 combines with J gene TRBJ1-1; no firm D call. V was clipped by 5 bases and J by 0 bases, with 13 bases between them. The length of the CDR3 is 15 residues. CDR1 and CDR2 (germline): MDHEN, SYDVKM. Written as DNA, the CDR3 is TGTGCCAGCAGTGGACGTATAACCATGAACACTGAAGCTTTCTTT. As protein: CASSGRITMNTEAFF.

This clonotype was picked up many times. The genes are TRBV12-3 or TRBV12-4 and TRBJ1-1; the D is unclear. The CDR3 spans 12 residues. Between the trimmed V and J ends, which lost 3 bases and 4 bases, there was a span of 6 bases. The CDR3 region is CASSLSATEAFF. The CDR3 DNA follows: TGTGCCAGCAGTTTGAGCGCCACTGAAGCTTTCTTT.

The V gene is TRBV2, the J gene TRBJ2-5; D may be TRBD1 (6 bases). V lost 8 bases and J lost 1, with 11 bases in between. Germline CDR1 is SNHLY and CDR2 is FYNNEI. The CDR3 consists of 13 residues. As DNA, the CDR3 is TGTGCCAGCGCAGGGGCCCTCCAAGAGACCCAGTACTTC. Translating gives CASAGALQETQYF.

The rearrangement links TRBV18 to TRBJ2-1; 13 nucleotides match TRBD2. Germline loops: CDR1 KGHSH, CDR2 LQKENI. The CDR3 loop spans 16 amino acids. V shed 3 bases and J 4 bases; nucleotides not matched to a gene: 3. The CDR3 spells CASSPGLAGNYNEQFF. The CDR3 DNA reads TGTGCCAGCTCACCGGGACTAGCGGGGAATTACAATGAGCAGTTCTTC.

The sample holds many counts of this clonotype. The chain combines TRBV6-6 with TRBJ2-7, with D possibly TRBD2 on 6 matching bases. The CDR3 spans 12 residues. Trimming pared 6 bases from V and 6 bases from J, leaving 12 bases between. Germline CDR1 and CDR2: MNHNY and SVGAGI (reference sequence). CDR3 in DNA: TGTGCCAGCAGCCCCGCGGGGAGCGAGCAGTACTTC. It codes for CASSPAGSEQYF.

The chain is built from TRBV19 and TRBJ2-5, with no clear D. The CDR3 is 11 amino acids. Trimming removed 3 bases at V and 4 bases at J, with 3 bases between. Germline CDR1 LNHDA, CDR2 SQIVND (reference sequence). This CDR3 reads CASSIRETQYF. The CDR3 DNA reads as TGTGCCAGTAGTATTCGAGAGACCCAGTACTTC.

The DNA for the CDR3 is TGTGCCAGCGGTATGAGGGGAGGGAAACACGAGCAGTACTTC. Protein product: CASGMRGGKHEQYF. The chain carries TRBV11-2 and TRBJ2-7; 7 nucleotides line up with TRBD2. Trimming removed 8 bases from V and 5 bases from J; junction bases left unmatched: 12. CDR1 is SGHAT, CDR2 FQNNGV, per germline. The CDR3 contains 14 residues. Variable domain in full (rest from reference TRBV11-2 and TRBJ2-7): EAGVAQSPRYKIIEKRQSVAFWCNPISGHATLYWYQQILGQGPKLLIQFQNNGVVDDSQLPKDRFSAERLKGVDSTLKIQPAKLEDSAVYLCASGMRGGKHEQYFGPGTRLTVT.

This clonotype has a count of ten or more. This chain joins TRBV29-1 and TRBJ2-5; possible D gene TRBD1, 5 bases. CDR3 size: 12 residues. Germline lookup yields CDR1 SQVTM and CDR2 ANQGSEA. V lost 6 bases and J lost 7, with 15 bases in between. CDR3: CSVSARVGTQYF. The CDR3 DNA sequence: TGCAGCGTAAGCGCCAGGGTTGGGACCCAGTACTTC.

The CDR3 spells CASSRDRGSEAFF. DNA of the CDR3: TGTGCCAGCAGCCGGGACAGGGGCTCTGAAGCTTTCTTT. J is TRBJ1-1 and V is TRBV7-9; TRBD1 aligns across 10 bases. Per the germline V gene, CDR1 is SEHNR and CDR2 is FQNEAQ (reference sequence). This CDR3 has 13 residues. With V trimmed by 5 bases and J by 6 bases, 3 bases remained unmatched.

To note about this clonotype: Possible read error: a much larger clone is one base away. In this CDR3 the conserved last residue, phenylalanine or tryptophan, is missing, so a read error is likely. The gene calls are TRBV7-9 and TRBJ1-6; the match to TRBD1 covers 10 bases. This CDR3 is built from 15 residues. The junction had 5 bases not matched to a gene; V was cut back by 5 bases and J by 7 bases. Germline V gene data show CDR1 as SEHNR and CDR2 as FQNEAQ (reference sequence). The CDR3 DNA follows: TGTGCCAGCAGCGGGAGACAGGGGGCGAATTCACCCCTCCACTCT. Its translation: CASSGRQGANSPLHS.

To note about this clonotype: Just one base apart from a much larger clone, this may be a read error. The gene calls are TRBV29-1 and TRBJ2-1; TRBD1 agrees at 8 bases. The CDR3 extends over 14 amino acids. Unmatched junction bases numbered 15, after V lost 5 bases and J lost 12 bases. Germline values: CDR1 SQVTM, CDR2 ANQGSEA. CDR3 sequence (DNA): TGCAGCGTTACGTCCATAGGACAGGGTTTTGGGCAGTTCTTC. Translation gives CSVTSIGQGFGQFF.

This clonotype was counted between two and nine times. The chain is built from TRBV6-2 or TRBV6-3 and TRBJ2-1; D is unclear. The CDR3 has 14 residues. Trimming pared 4 bases from V and 0 bases from J, leaving 7 bases between. From germline, CDR1 is MNHEY and CDR2 SVGEGT. The CDR3 nucleotides are TGTGCCAGCAGTTTGGGCCTCTCCTACAATGAGCAGTTCTTC. Translating it yields CASSLGLSYNEQFF.

The chain recombines TRBV14 with TRBJ2-7; D is uncertain. The germline gives CDR1 SGHDN, CDR2 FVKESK. Trimming took 1 base from V and 3 from J, leaving 4 bases between them. The CDR3 covers 12 residues. CDR3 coding DNA: TGTGCCAGCAGCCAAGCAGTCTACGAGCAGTACTTC. This encodes CASSQAVYEQYF.

The rearrangement links TRBV30 to TRBJ2-2; D is uncertain. Trimming removed 2 bases from V and 7 bases from J, with 5 bases in between. CDR1 is GTSNPN and CDR2 is SVGIG in the germline V gene (reference sequence). The CDR3 contains 11 residues. The CDR3 DNA reads as TGTGCCTGGAGTATCGGCGGGGAGCTGTTTTTT. Protein product: CAWSIGGELFF.